This paragraph reports one T cell receptor beta chain. The antigen is unknown. These data belong to a study of blood T cells in healthy people across ages. Study-wide points: Because sorting was not performed, PBMCs prevented conclusive naive versus antigen-experienced comparison.

J was trimmed by 11 bases and V by 5 bases; bases with no gene match: 8. The CDR3 extends over 11 amino acids. Germline V gene data show CDR1 as DFQATT and CDR2 as SNEGSKA (reference sequence). A second PCR, run for roughly 7 to 11 cycles, used a sample-barcoded 5' primer plus a J-beta primer mix. From the 5' RACE reads, TCRdb called clonotypes with MiXCR, one entry per CDR3 protein. This repertoire shows around 990,000 distinct CDR3 sequences, around 25% found once; its top ten account for about 0.69%. A further study also used this sample, focusing on T cells of mothers and their children. That study reports: For related and unrelated pairs alike, thymic selection shapes TCR recombination output similarly.

The V and J genes are TRBV20-1 and TRBJ1-1; the match to TRBD1 covers 7 bases. The sequence derives from a girl aged 2-10 years in good health. Sequencing was performed on blood. The CDR3 coding sequence is TGCAGTGCTGGGCAGGGGGTATGGGCTTTCTTT. Its translation: CSAGQGVWAFF.